One sample yielded the 30 T cell receptor beta chains listed below, sequenced in a study of T cells in Graves' hyperthyroidism and ophthalmopathy. Amplification of TCR beta CDR3 regions used RNA as the template. The TCR CDR3 was amplified in a first-round RT-PCR using the HTBI primer set. MiXCR, run by TCRdb on the multiplex PCR reads, gives a single entry per CDR3 protein. The profile shows 550,000 to 700,000 distinct CDR3 sequences, roughly 14% of them singletons. The sequenced material came from blood. The receptor set was obtained from a woman in her thirties or forties with Graves' ophthalmopathy.

This clonotype was seen repeatedly, ten times or more. This chain links TRBV2 with TRBJ2-5; a weak D match, TRBD2 (6 bases). The CDR3 is 15 residues long. Between the trimmed V and J ends, which lost 4 bases and 2 bases, there was a span of 14 bases. CDR1 SNHLY and CDR2 FYNNEI come from the germline V gene. The CDR3 is CASSARAGQQETQYF. In DNA form, the CDR3 reads TGTGCCAGCAGTGCTCGAGCGGGCCAACAAGAGACCCAGTACTTC.

V gene TRBV4-3 combines with J gene TRBJ2-2; the D gene is possibly TRBD2 (5 bases). Trimming removed 0 bases from V and 7 bases from J, with 15 bases in between. Germline CDR1 and CDR2: LGHNA and YSLEER. This CDR3 has 16 amino acids. This chain's CDR3 is CASSQDSTGRGGELFF. CDR3 coding DNA: TGCGCCAGCAGCCAAGATAGCACTGGGAGAGGCGGGGAGCTGTTTTTT.

There are many counts of this clonotype. The chain is built from TRBV20-1 and TRBJ2-7; no reliable D call. CDR3 size: 12 residues. Trimming cost V 6 bases and J 4 bases, with 13 bases left between them. CDR1 and CDR2 from the germline V gene are DFQATT and SNEGSKA (reference sequence). CDR3 coding DNA: TGCAGTGCCTCGATATCCGGGTACGAGCAGTACTTC. Translated, it gives CSASISGYEQYF.

This clonotype was seen many times. The chain employs TRBV12-3 or TRBV12-4 and TRBJ1-2; 8 bases fit TRBD1. After removal of 4 bases from V and 4 bases from J, the junction contained 5 bases not matched to a gene. The CDR3 sequence is 14 residues long. The CDR3 loop reads CASSSPDRAYGYTF. The CDR3, as DNA: TGTGCCAGCAGTTCACCGGACAGGGCCTATGGCTACACCTTC.

This clonotype was detected ten times or more. The chain joins TRBV10-3 to TRBJ1-1; D gene unclear. Trimming removed 3 bases at V and 4 bases at J, with 12 bases between. The CDR3 sequence is 14 residues long. Germline lookup yields CDR1 ENHRY and CDR2 SYGVKD. The CDR3 sequence: CAISEGEGSTEAFF. CDR3 sequence (DNA): TGTGCCATCAGTGAAGGCGAGGGAAGCACTGAAGCTTTCTTT.

This clonotype was seen many times. The chain is built from TRBV7-2 and TRBJ1-1; unclear D gene. V gave up 0 bases and J gave up 3 bases, with 5 bases separating them. CDR1 is SGHTA and CDR2 is FQGNSA in the germline V gene. The CDR3 contains 13 residues. CDR3 sequence: CASSLAHYTEAFF. The CDR3 DNA reads TGTGCCAGCAGCTTAGCGCATTACACTGAAGCTTTCTTT.

This clonotype was detected many times. The chain combines TRBV7-2 with TRBJ1-6; D might be TRBD1 (6 bases). The ends were cut back, 0 bases at V and 6 bases at J, with 9 bases in the middle. This CDR3 has 15 residues. From germline, CDR1 is SGHTA and CDR2 FQGNSA. CDR3 in amino acids: CASSLATGSNSPLHF. In nucleotides, the CDR3 is TGTGCCAGCAGCTTAGCTACAGGGTCTAATTCACCCCTCCACTTT.

This clonotype was detected only a few times. The chain joins TRBV6-1 to TRBJ2-2, with TRBD2 as a possible D gene (5 bases). The germline V gene has CDR1 MNHNS and CDR2 SASEGT. This CDR3 is 13 amino acids long. V was clipped by 4 bases and J by 6 bases, with 9 bases between them. The CDR3 nucleotides read TGTGCCAGCAGTGCGACTAACGCCGGGGAGCTGTTTTTT. Translated, it gives CASSATNAGELFF.

This chain links TRBV6-1 with TRBJ1-1; D perhaps matches TRBD1 (5 bases). CDR3 length: 14 residues. V was pared by 5 bases and J by 1 base, with 11 bases between. CDR1 and CDR2 from the germline V gene are MNHNS and SASEGT. CDR3: CASSPVGGNTEAFF. In DNA form, the CDR3 reads TGTGCCAGCAGTCCCGTTGGGGGGAACACTGAAGCTTTCTTT.

V gene TRBV3-1 combines with J gene TRBJ2-7; TRBD2 might be the D (5 bases). Trimming cost V 7 bases and J 0 bases, with 16 bases left between them. Germline loops: CDR1 LGHDT, CDR2 YNNKEL (reference sequence). The CDR3 is made up of 15 amino acids. The CDR3 sequence: CASTRRTGSSYEQYF. The CDR3 DNA sequence: TGTGCCAGCACCAGACGGACGGGGAGCTCCTACGAGCAGTACTTC.

The chain joins TRBV20-1 to TRBJ1-2; perhaps TRBD1 as D (6 bases). The germline V and J ends were trimmed by 5 bases and 4 bases, with 11 bases remaining between them. Per germline, CDR1 DFQATT and CDR2 SNEGSKA (reference sequence). This CDR3 region has 12 residues. CDR3 nucleotide sequence: TGCAGTGCTCTAGACAGGATCTATGGCTACACCTTC. Translated, it gives CSALDRIYGYTF.

This clonotype was counted ten times or more. The CDR3 spells CSAIQGYEQYF. The CDR3 nucleotides are TGCAGTGCTATCCAGGGTTACGAGCAGTACTTC. The chain employs TRBV20-1 and TRBJ2-7, with D perhaps TRBD1 (5 bases). Trimming stripped 4 bases from V and 4 bases from J, with 8 bases between. Per germline, CDR1 DFQATT and CDR2 SNEGSKA (reference sequence). This CDR3 spans 11 amino acids.

The genes are TRBV4-1 and TRBJ2-4; 12 nucleotides agree with TRBD2. There are 16 residues in the CDR3. Trimming at V came to 4 bases and at J to 7 bases, leaving 8 bases not matched to a gene. In germline, CDR1 is MGHRA, CDR2 YSYEKL. Written as DNA, the CDR3 is TGCGCCAGCAGCCTAGAAACCGGGACTAGCGGGAACATTCAGTACTTC. Its protein is CASSLETGTSGNIQYF.

V is TRBV5-1 and J is TRBJ1-1; 7 bases align to TRBD1. The J segment lost 3 bases and the V segment lost 2 bases, leaving 7 bases of the junction unmatched. Germline CDR1 SGHRS, CDR2 YFSETQ. The CDR3 runs to 15 residues. Here the CDR3 reads CASSFRGGDDTEAFF. The CDR3 DNA reads as TGCGCCAGCAGCTTCAGGGGGGGGGATGACACTGAAGCTTTCTTT. Complete variable domain (other parts from reference TRBV5-1 and TRBJ1-1): KAGVTQTPRYLIKTRGQQVTLSCSPISGHRSVSWYQQTPGQGLQFLFEYFSETQRNKGNFPGRFSGRQFSNSRSEMNVSTLELGDSALYLCASSFRGGDDTEAFFGQGTRLTVV.

This chain connects TRBV6-2 or TRBV6-3 to TRBJ1-5; D is undetermined. Germline CDR1 MNHEY, CDR2 SVGEGT. This CDR3 spans 15 amino acids. Trimming cost V 6 bases and J 0 bases, with 12 bases left between them. CDR3 amino acids: CASSYGRSSNQPQHF. In DNA form, the CDR3 reads TGTGCCAGCAGCTATGGACGAAGTAGCAATCAGCCCCAGCATTTT.

The sample holds many counts of this clonotype. This chain links TRBV15 with TRBJ1-5; the match to TRBD1 covers 7 bases. This CDR3 has 15 residues. Unmatched junction bases numbered 8, after V lost 2 bases and J lost 7 bases. CDR1 is LNHNV and CDR2 is YYDKDF in the germline V gene (reference sequence). The CDR3 sequence: CATSRWEQGRQPQHF. CDR3 nucleotides: TGTGCCACCAGCAGATGGGAACAGGGGAGGCAGCCCCAGCATTTT.

This clonotype was seen repeatedly, ten times or more. The chain uses TRBV11-3 and TRBJ1-1; TRBD1 aligns across 9 bases. The germline CDR1 and CDR2 sequences are SGHNT and YENEEA. Losses at the gene ends were 5 bases for V and 5 bases for J; bases not matched to a gene: 3. This CDR3 region has 13 residues. CDR3 nucleotides: TGTGCCAGCAGCCAGGGGACAGGGACTGAAGCTTTCTTT. Its protein product is CASSQGTGTEAFF.

The table lists this clonotype with a few counts. CDR3 in amino acids: CASSASGEGAYGYTF. CDR3 coding DNA: TGCGCCAGCAGCGCGTCGGGGGAAGGGGCCTATGGCTACACCTTC. V is TRBV5-1 and J is TRBJ1-2; D may be TRBD1 (5 bases). V lost 4 bases to trimming and J lost 4 bases, with 17 bases between them. This CDR3 is 15 amino acids long. Germline V lookup: CDR1 SGHRS, CDR2 YFSETQ.

This clonotype appeared many times. The chain couples TRBV12-3 or TRBV12-4 to TRBJ2-5; the match to TRBD2 covers 8 bases. The V and J ends lost 5 bases and 5 bases, in that order; junction bases with no gene match: 13. The CDR3 extends over 16 amino acids. The CDR3 nucleotides are TGTGCCAGCAGTCACCCGGGACTAGAATGGGGTGAGACCCAGTACTTC. As protein: CASSHPGLEWGETQYF.

V usage is TRBV28 and J usage is TRBJ2-7, with 8 bases lining up with TRBD1. The CDR3 length is 14 residues. Germline-derived CDR1 and CDR2 are MDHEN and SYDVKM. V lost 8 bases to trimming and J lost 4 bases; unmatched junction nucleotides: 10. The CDR3 nucleotides are TGTGCCAGCGGACCTATAGACAGGGGATACGAGCAGTACTTC. Amino acids: CASGPIDRGYEQYF.

CDR3 coding DNA: TGTGCCAGCAGCCCTAAAGGTTATAAGGTGGAGGAGACCCAGTACTTC. Translation gives CASSPKGYKVEETQYF. J is TRBJ2-5 and V is TRBV7-9; D is uncertain. Germline V CDR1 and CDR2: SEHNR, FQNEAQ (reference sequence). Trimming pared 5 bases from V and 5 bases from J, leaving 21 bases between. The CDR3 covers 16 residues.

This clonotype was picked up many times. The V and J genes are TRBV27 and TRBJ2-2, with D perhaps matching TRBD2 (6 bases). Germline V gene lookup returns CDR1 MNHEY and CDR2 SMNVEV (reference sequence). There are 14 residues in the CDR3. V gave up 8 bases and J gave up 0 bases, with 10 bases separating them. The CDR3 DNA sequence: TGTGCCAGCTCGGGACTGTCGAACACCGGGGAGCTGTTTTTT. It yields the protein CASSGLSNTGELFF.

Ten or more counts support this clonotype. The chain is built from TRBV6-5 and TRBJ1-2, with D maybe TRBD1 (5 bases). CDR1 is MNHEY, CDR2 SVGAGI, per germline. Trimming took 8 bases from V and 3 from J, leaving 13 bases between them. The CDR3 contains 13 residues. In nucleotides, the CDR3 is TGTGCCAGCCGGGTCGGGACCCACTATGGCTACACCTTC. Amino acids: CASRVGTHYGYTF.

This clonotype has a count of ten or more. The chain joins TRBV19 to TRBJ2-7; D perhaps matches TRBD2 (5 bases). The V end lost 2 bases, the J end lost 5 bases, and 13 bases lay between the germline ends. In germline, CDR1 is LNHDA, CDR2 SQIVND (reference sequence). The CDR3 extends over 14 amino acids. The CDR3 region has the DNA TGTGCCAGTAGTATAAGGTTGTGGACTCACGAGCAGTACTTC. It translates to CASSIRLWTHEQYF.

The chain joins TRBV7-3 to TRBJ1-1, with D maybe TRBD1 (5 bases). V was pared by 4 bases and J by 4 bases, with 10 bases between. The CDR3 runs to 13 residues. From germline, CDR1 is SGHTA and CDR2 FQGTGA. CDR3 bases: TGTGCCAGCAGCTCGGACACCCTCACTGAAGCTTTCTTT. It is translated as CASSSDTLTEAFF.

This clonotype was recorded many times. The chain combines TRBV14 with TRBJ2-2; perhaps TRBD2 as D (6 bases). Trimming cost V 1 base and J 3 bases, with 9 bases left between them. The germline CDR1 and CDR2 sequences are SGHDN and FVKESK. This CDR3 spans 15 amino acids. The chain's CDR3 is CASSQGGTYTGELFF. CDR3 sequence (DNA): TGTGCCAGCAGCCAAGGCGGGACTTACACCGGGGAGCTGTTTTTT. The entire variable domain, with the rest obtained from reference TRBV14 and TRBJ2-2, is as follows: EAGVTQFPSHSVIEKGQTVTLRCDPISGHDNLYWYRRVMGKEIKFLLHFVKESKQDESGMPNNRFLAERTGGTYSTLKVQPAELEDSGVYFCASSQGGTYTGELFFGEGSRLTVL.

At least ten counts were recorded for this clonotype. The gene calls are TRBV28 and TRBJ2-7, with unresolved D. V gave up 7 bases and J gave up 4 bases, with 11 bases separating them. From germline, CDR1 is MDHEN and CDR2 SYDVKM. The CDR3 has 12 residues. DNA of the CDR3: TGTGCCAGCACTTCCGTAGGGTACGAGCAGTACTTC. This gives the protein CASTSVGYEQYF.

This clonotype was observed many times. The genes are TRBV6-5 and TRBJ2-7, with D unclear. This CDR3 is built from 13 residues. V was trimmed by 0 bases and J by 6 bases, leaving 9 bases between them. The germline CDR1 and CDR2 sequences are MNHEY and SVGAGI. CDR3 region: CASSYSKDFEQYF. For the CDR3, the DNA is TGTGCCAGCAGTTACTCGAAGGATTTCGAGCAGTACTTC.

This clonotype was detected many times. The chain is built from TRBV6-2 or TRBV6-3 and TRBJ2-5; D not resolved. Germline loops: CDR1 MNHEY, CDR2 SVGEGT. The CDR3 length is 13 residues. V was shortened by 6 bases and J by 2 bases, with 10 bases between the two germline ends. CDR3 region: CASRPEIQETQYF. CDR3 bases: TGTGCCAGCAGACCAGAGATTCAAGAGACCCAGTACTTC.

This clonotype was seen at least ten times. J is TRBJ1-2 and V is TRBV6-1, with D perhaps matching TRBD1 (5 bases). The V and J ends lost 4 bases and 6 bases respectively, with 12 bases between them. CDR1 MNHNS and CDR2 SASEGT come from the germline V gene. This CDR3 contains 13 residues. The CDR3 DNA reads as TGTGCCAGCAGTGTCTGGTGGGGGGATGGCTACACCTTC. Its translation: CASSVWWGDGYTF.